The 25 T cell receptor beta chains given below trace back to one sample, sequenced in a study of shared clonotypes between healthy human individuals. The repertoire was sequenced with immunoSEQ multiplex PCR; TCRdb's copy has only in-frame clones and lacks some. The sample includes around 2,000,000 clones, about 95% of them seen just once. The naive CD8 subset, CD45RO-negative cells positively selected for CCR7, excluded terminally differentiated effector memory CD45RA+ cells. What was sequenced was naive CD8+ T cells sorted from blood. The receptor source for this set is a man younger than 35 in good health.

The rearrangement uses TRBV9 and TRBJ1-2, with 12 bases that match TRBD1. Germline V gene sequence: CDR1 SGDLS, CDR2 YYNGEE. Trimming at V came to 4 bases and at J to 3 bases, leaving 10 bases not matched to a gene. CDR3 size: 17 residues. This CDR3 is CASSPGTGGAGDYGYTF. The CDR3 DNA follows: TGTGCCAGCAGCCCCGGGACAGGGGGCGCAGGGGACTATGGCTACACCTTC. Combining the CDR3 with reference TRBV9 and TRBJ1-2 gives the whole variable domain DSGVTQTPKHLITATGQRVTLRCSPRSGDLSVYWYQQSLDQGLQFLIQYYNGEERAKGNILERFSAQQFPDLHSELNLSSLELGDSALYFCASSPGTGGAGDYGYTFGSGTRLTVV.

The rearrangement links TRBV4-3 to TRBJ2-1; D may be TRBD1 or TRBD2 (5 bases each). Germline V CDR1 and CDR2: LGHNA, YSLEER. Between the trimmed V and J ends, which lost 8 bases and 4 bases, there was a span of 15 bases. The CDR3 consists of 14 residues. The CDR3 region has the DNA TGCGCCAGCGCGCTGGGGACGGAGTACAATGAGCAGTTCTTC. This codes for CASALGTEYNEQFF.

V is TRBV20-1 and J is TRBJ1-2; D not resolved. Trimming pared 4 bases from V and 6 bases from J, leaving 9 bases between. Germline CDR1 and CDR2: DFQATT and SNEGSKA (reference sequence). The CDR3 is 11 amino acids. The CDR3 bases are TGCAGTGCTACGGACGGTAATGGCTACACCTTC. Translated: CSATDGNGYTF.

This chain uses TRBV27 with TRBJ2-2; possibly TRBD1 for D (5 bases). V was shortened by 2 bases and J by 5 bases, with 18 bases between the two germline ends. This CDR3 region has 17 residues. Germline V gene lookup returns CDR1 MNHEY and CDR2 SMNVEV (reference sequence). CDR3 amino acids: CASSLEAGHLATGELFF. As DNA, the CDR3 is TGTGCCAGCAGTTTAGAGGCAGGGCATTTGGCAACCGGGGAGCTGTTTTTT.

The chain links TRBV30 to TRBJ1-1; the D gene is possibly TRBD1 (6 bases). The CDR3 runs 14 residues. CDR1 is GTSNPN and CDR2 is SVGIG in the germline V gene (reference sequence). V lost 2 bases, J lost 5 bases, and 15 bases lay in between. The CDR3 DNA is TGTGCCTGGAGTTACCCCGGGGGGCGTACTGAAGCTTTCTTT. Protein sequence: CAWSYPGGRTEAFF.

This clone turned up a few times. Within the sample, other DNA sequences also encode this same CDR3. V usage is TRBV9 and J usage is TRBJ1-5; perhaps TRBD1 as D (5 bases). The CDR3 totals 13 residues. Trimming took off 4 bases at V and 1 base at J, with 6 bases between the two ends. The germline gives CDR1 SGDLS, CDR2 YYNGEE. The CDR3 nucleotides read TGTGCCAGCAGCAGGGACAGCAATCAGCCCCAGCATTTT. This translates into CASSRDSNQPQHF.

V usage is TRBV7-9 and J usage is TRBJ2-7, with 9 bases lining up with TRBD1. Per the germline V gene, CDR1 is SEHNR and CDR2 is FQNEAQ (reference sequence). CDR3 length: 15 residues. Trimming removed 4 bases from V and 5 bases from J; junction bases left unmatched: 9. For the CDR3, the DNA is TGTGCCAGCAGCTCAGATAACAGGGGGCTGAACGAGCAGTACTTC. Its translation: CASSSDNRGLNEQYF.

The chain carries TRBV6-6 and TRBJ2-1; D unresolved. There are 15 residues in the CDR3. Trimming removed 2 bases at V and 5 bases at J, with 13 bases between. The germline gives CDR1 MNHNY, CDR2 SVGAGI (reference sequence). The CDR3 coding sequence is TGTGCCAGCAGTTACGGGTTGGGGTCCAACAATGAGCAGTTCTTC. Amino acid sequence: CASSYGLGSNNEQFF.

The chain employs TRBV11-1 and TRBJ2-3; no reliable D call. The V gene's germline CDR1 is SGHAT and CDR2 FQDESV (reference sequence). V was shortened by 4 bases and J by 5 bases, with 7 bases between the two germline ends. This CDR3 region has 12 residues. CDR3 in amino acids: CASSSSGDTQYF. CDR3 coding DNA: TGTGCCAGCAGCTCAAGTGGAGATACGCAGTATTTT.

The V gene is TRBV30, the J gene TRBJ1-1; a possible D gene is TRBD1 (5 bases). V was shortened by 8 bases and J by 4 bases, with 17 bases between the two germline ends. In germline, CDR1 is GTSNPN, CDR2 SVGIG (reference sequence). This CDR3 region has 13 residues. CDR3 region: CAAKGFLSTEAFF. CDR3 bases: TGTGCCGCTAAGGGGTTTTTGAGCACTGAAGCTTTCTTT.

The V call is TRBV7-9, the J call TRBJ2-1; TRBD1 is a possible D gene (5 bases). The CDR3 sequence is 14 residues long. Per the germline V gene, CDR1 is SEHNR and CDR2 is FQNEAQ (reference sequence). With 0 bases removed from V and 5 bases from J, the gap between germline ends came to 8 bases. CDR3 nucleotides: TGTGCCAGCAGCTTAGCGGGGCTGAACAATGAGCAGTTCTTC. Its translation is CASSLAGLNNEQFF.

The chain couples TRBV27 to TRBJ2-3, with D unclear. CDR3 length: 14 amino acids. Trimming shortened V by 8 bases and J by 0 bases, and 12 bases separated the two germline ends. Germline loops: CDR1 MNHEY, CDR2 SMNVEV (reference sequence). The CDR3 sequence is CASQKLGSTDTQYF. The CDR3 DNA reads as TGTGCCAGCCAGAAGCTAGGCAGCACAGATACGCAGTATTTT.

The chain carries TRBV15 and TRBJ2-7; perhaps D is TRBD1 or TRBD2 (5 bases each). V was pared by 0 bases and J by 7 bases, with 16 bases between. The CDR3 runs 15 residues. Germline lookup yields CDR1 LNHNV and CDR2 YYDKDF (reference sequence). In nucleotides, the CDR3 is TGTGCCACCAGCAGAGATGGGGGTGTCCAAGGGGAGCAGTACTTC. This gives the protein CATSRDGGVQGEQYF. The full variable domain, rest sourced from reference TRBV15 and TRBJ2-7, is DAMVIQNPRYQVTQFGKPVTLSCSQTLNHNVMYWYQQKSSQAPKLLFHYYDKDFNNEADTPDNFQSRRPNTSFCFLDIRSPGLGDTAMYLCATSRDGGVQGEQYFGPGTRLTVT.

For this clone: Other DNA sequences in the sample encode the same CDR3. This rearrangement joins TRBV5-4 to TRBJ2-1; 8 bases map to TRBD2. This CDR3 spans 14 amino acids. The trim removed 2 bases at V and 2 bases at J, leaving 0 bases unmatched. The germline gives CDR1 SGHNT, CDR2 YYREEE (reference sequence). Here the CDR3 DNA reads TGTGCCAGCAGCTTTAGCGGGGCCTACAATGAGCAGTTCTTC. Amino acid sequence: CASSFSGAYNEQFF.

About this clone itself: Other DNA sequences in the same sample also yield this CDR3. J is TRBJ2-5 and V is TRBV6-5; D possibly matches TRBD1 or TRBD2 (5 bases each). Germline CDR1 reads MNHEY; CDR2 reads SVGAGI. Trimming took 2 bases from V and 1 from J, leaving 8 bases between them. The CDR3 consists of 14 residues. The chain's CDR3 is CASSYGAGQETQYF. CDR3 nucleotide sequence: TGTGCCAGCAGTTACGGGGCGGGCCAAGAGACCCAGTACTTC.

The J gene is TRBJ2-5, the V gene TRBV7-9, with 8 bases aligning to TRBD2. CDR3 length equals 16 residues. V shed 2 bases, J shed 4 bases, and the junction held 9 bases outside the gene matches. Germline values: CDR1 SEHNR, CDR2 FQNEAQ (reference sequence). CDR3 amino acids: CASSLTGGPKGETQYF. CDR3 in DNA: TGTGCCAGCAGCTTAACGGGAGGGCCTAAAGGAGAGACCCAGTACTTC.

This chain links TRBV2 with TRBJ1-6; weak D call: TRBD1 (5 bases). The CDR3 has 14 amino acids. The germline V and J ends were trimmed by 0 bases and 11 bases, with 11 bases remaining between them. Germline assignment: CDR1 SNHLY and CDR2 FYNNEI. CDR3 in amino acids: CASSEAGGTAPLHF. In DNA form, the CDR3 reads TGTGCCAGCAGTGAAGCAGGAGGGACGGCACCCCTCCACTTT. Variable domain in full (rest from reference TRBV2 and TRBJ1-6): EPEVTQTPSHQVTQMGQEVILRCVPISNHLYFYWYRQILGQKVEFLVSFYNNEISEKSEIFDDQFSVERPDGSNFTLKIRSTKLEDSAMYFCASSEAGGTAPLHFGNGTRLTVT.

The chain joins TRBV13 to TRBJ1-2; no clear D. V lost 7 bases and J lost 5, with 20 bases in between. The CDR3 loop spans 15 amino acids. Germline assignment: CDR1 PRHDT and CDR2 FYEKMQ (reference sequence). This CDR3 is CASTIWAGSDYGYTF. The CDR3 nucleotides read TGTGCCAGCACCATATGGGCCGGGAGTGATTATGGCTACACCTTC.

The V gene is TRBV9, the J gene TRBJ1-1; unclear D gene. This CDR3 is built from 18 residues. The V gene's germline CDR1 is SGDLS and CDR2 YYNGEE. V was clipped by 4 bases and J by 1 base, with 23 bases between them. Here the CDR3 reads CASSTFVGSTKGNTEAFF. DNA of the CDR3: TGTGCCAGCAGCACTTTCGTGGGGTCGACGAAAGGGAACACTGAAGCTTTCTTT.

This chain connects TRBV5-1 to TRBJ1-3, with D maybe TRBD1 (5 bases). Germline values: CDR1 SGHRS, CDR2 YFSETQ. CDR3 size: 17 residues. Trimming took 0 bases from V and 0 from J, leaving 13 bases between them. The CDR3 loop reads CASSLAEGPISGNTIYF. CDR3 sequence (DNA): TGCGCCAGCAGCTTGGCCGAGGGACCGATCTCTGGAAACACCATATATTTT.

Details on this clone: The sample holds other DNA sequences that translate to the same CDR3. The chain recombines TRBV27 with TRBJ2-3; D may correspond to TRBD1 or TRBD2 (5 bases each). The V and J ends lost 2 bases and 1 base respectively, with 7 bases between them. The CDR3 runs to 14 residues. Germline V gene sequence: CDR1 MNHEY, CDR2 SMNVEV (reference sequence). As DNA, the CDR3 is TGTGCCAGCAGTTTAGTGGGGGGCACAGATACGCAGTATTTT. It yields the protein CASSLVGGTDTQYF.

The rearrangement uses TRBV11-2 and TRBJ2-7; no clear D gene. The CDR3 runs to 14 residues. Per germline, CDR1 SGHAT and CDR2 FQNNGV. Trimming took 2 bases from V and 1 from J, leaving 9 bases between them. The CDR3 bases are TGTGCCAGCAGCTTATGGGCGGAATCCTACGAGCAGTACTTC. This sequence encodes CASSLWAESYEQYF.

The rearrangement links TRBV6-6 to TRBJ2-1; weak D call: TRBD2 (5 bases). Trimming pared 4 bases from V and 5 bases from J, leaving 12 bases between. The germline V gene encodes CDR1 MNHNY and CDR2 SVGAGI (reference sequence). The CDR3 is made up of 14 amino acids. The CDR3 sequence: CASSWTEPNNEQFF. In nucleotides, the CDR3 is TGTGCCAGCAGTTGGACTGAACCTAACAATGAGCAGTTCTTC.

V gene TRBV2 combines with J gene TRBJ1-2; 10 bases line up with TRBD1. After removal of 5 bases from V and 7 bases from J, the junction contained 7 bases not matched to a gene. From germline, CDR1 is SNHLY and CDR2 FYNNEI. The CDR3 loop spans 14 amino acids. CDR3 residues: CASSSGTGAFGYTF. In DNA, the CDR3 is TGTGCCAGCAGTTCCGGGACAGGGGCGTTTGGCTACACCTTC.

This clone occurred a few times. The chain links TRBV30 to TRBJ2-3, with D tentatively TRBD2 (6 bases). V lost 1 base, J lost 1 base, and 9 bases lay in between. This CDR3 region has 14 residues. The germline gives CDR1 GTSNPN, CDR2 SVGIG (reference sequence). This chain's CDR3 is CAWSGGTGTDTQYF. For the CDR3, the DNA is TGTGCCTGGAGTGGCGGGACGGGCACAGATACGCAGTATTTT.